This passage covers 29 T cell receptor beta chains from one sample sequenced in a study of blood T cell repertoires in COVID-19 (dated by TCRdb to the early 2020s). Library creation used the immunoSEQ multiplex PCR assay. TCRdb retrieved this table from immuneACCESS and kept in-frame rearrangements only. Not all clones are present; in checked studies, unresolved V genes account for under half, and no reason is known for the remainder. The sample records about 180,000 clones, 86% of which are singletons. The ten largest account for under 3% of the sample. The sequencing input was peripheral blood. The receptor source for this set is a woman in her thirties with active or convalescent COVID-19.

The gene calls are TRBV7-9 and TRBJ1-4, with D possibly TRBD1 on 5 matching bases. V lost 2 bases and J 10 bases, leaving 17 bases between the germline ends. Per germline, CDR1 SEHNR and CDR2 FQNEAQ (reference sequence). The CDR3 runs 15 residues. The CDR3 loop is CASSLSGGGEGKLFF. CDR3 nucleotides: TGTGCCAGCAGCTTATCCGGCGGGGGAGAGGGAAAACTGTTTTTT. Full variable domain (missing parts from reference TRBV7-9 and TRBJ1-4): DTGVSQNPRHKITKRGQNVTFRCDPISEHNRLYWYRQTLGQGPEFLTYFQNEAQLEKSRLLSDRFSAERPKGSFSTLEIQRTEQGDSAMYLCASSLSGGGEGKLFFGSGTQLSVL.

This chain uses TRBV29-1 with TRBJ1-1, with 8 nucleotides matching TRBD1. This CDR3 is built from 17 residues. V lost 6 bases, J lost 3 bases, and 18 bases stayed unmatched. The germline CDR1 and CDR2 sequences are SQVTM and ANQGSEA. In DNA, the CDR3 is TGCAGCGTAGCGCGGGCAGGGGGCAAAAGGGGCCACACTGAAGCTTTCTTT. This gives the protein CSVARAGGKRGHTEAFF.

The rearrangement uses TRBV4-1 and TRBJ2-7, with 12 bases that match TRBD2. The V segment lost 4 bases and the J segment 2 bases; nucleotides outside the gene matches: 6. Per germline, CDR1 MGHRA and CDR2 YSYEKL. The CDR3 runs to 16 residues. CDR3 in DNA: TGCGCCAGCAGCCCGGGACTAGCGGGTGCCCCCTACGAGCAGTACTTC. This gives the protein CASSPGLAGAPYEQYF.

This clone showed up just once. The rearrangement uses TRBV7-8 and TRBJ2-5; 7 nucleotides line up with TRBD1. The CDR3 contains 14 residues. Germline V gene data show CDR1 as SGHVS and CDR2 as FQNEAQ. Germline trimming cut 7 bases from V and 5 bases from J; bases unmatched to any gene: 10. CDR3 coding DNA: TGTGCCAGCACCCTAGGGACAGATCGGGAGACCCAGTACTTC. It is translated as CASTLGTDRETQYF.

The chain has TRBV19 and TRBJ1-4; 7 nucleotides match TRBD1. The J segment lost 4 bases and the V segment lost 7 bases, leaving 6 bases of the junction unmatched. CDR1 and CDR2 from the germline V gene are LNHDA and SQIVND (reference sequence). This CDR3 is built from 14 residues. The chain's CDR3 is CASIPRGDNEKLFF. The CDR3 DNA is TGTGCCAGTATTCCCAGGGGGGATAATGAAAAACTGTTTTTT.

This clone has a single count. This chain connects TRBV6-2 or TRBV6-3 to TRBJ2-1; 8 nucleotides align to TRBD2. With 5 bases clipped from V and 4 bases from J, the junction kept 7 bases outside the gene matches. Germline assignment: CDR1 MNHEY and CDR2 SVGEGT. This CDR3 has 15 amino acids. CDR3 region: CASSLYSGGYNEQFF. Written as DNA, the CDR3 is TGTGCCAGCAGTCTTTATTCGGGGGGGTACAATGAGCAGTTCTTC.

V and J are TRBV3-1 (or the pseudogene TRBV3-2) and TRBJ1-1, with a possible D match to TRBD1 (6 bases). CDR3 size: 15 residues. CDR1 is LGHDT, CDR2 YNNKEL, per germline (reference sequence). V lost 4 bases to trimming and J lost 5 bases, with 17 bases between them. The DNA of the CDR3 is TGTGCCAGCAGCCCCCGACATGGGGGCGGGACTGAAGCTTTCTTT. This encodes CASSPRHGGGTEAFF.

This chain connects TRBV12-5 to TRBJ1-1, with D possibly matching TRBD1 (5 bases). V was clipped by 1 base and J by 1 base, with 7 bases between them. This CDR3 contains 14 residues. Germline CDR1 reads LGHNT; CDR2 reads FRNRAP. The CDR3 sequence is CASGLGGANTEAFF. Here the CDR3 DNA reads TGTGCTAGTGGTTTGGGGGGCGCGAACACTGAAGCTTTCTTT.

This chain links TRBV5-8 with TRBJ1-1; D unclear. Between the trimmed V and J ends, which lost 2 bases and 4 bases, there was a span of 6 bases. This CDR3 is built from 12 residues. Germline-derived CDR1 and CDR2 are SGHTS and YDEGEE. The CDR3 loop is CASSFTGTEAFF. The CDR3 region has the DNA TGTGCCAGCAGCTTTACTGGCACTGAAGCTTTCTTT.

V usage is TRBV12-5 and J usage is TRBJ2-3; TRBD2 is a possible D gene (6 bases). The V gene lost 6 bases and the J gene lost 1 base, with 8 bases spanning the gap. The CDR3 is made up of 13 amino acids. CDR1 is LGHNT, CDR2 FRNRAP, per germline. The CDR3 DNA reads TGTGCTAGTGGGACGGGGGGCACAGATACGCAGTATTTT. Encoded protein: CASGTGGTDTQYF.

The chain has TRBV29-1 and TRBJ2-1, with D possibly TRBD2 on 5 matching bases. Per the germline V gene, CDR1 is SQVTM and CDR2 is ANQGSEA. Trimming took off 7 bases at V and 10 bases at J, with 14 bases between the two ends. This CDR3 is built from 11 residues. The chain's CDR3 is CSALSGREQFF. The CDR3 bases are TGCAGCGCATTAAGCGGACGCGAGCAGTTCTTC.

The chain recombines TRBV2 with TRBJ1-2; the D gene is possibly TRBD1 (6 bases). Germline values: CDR1 SNHLY, CDR2 FYNNEI. The V end was cut by 4 bases, the J end by 8 bases, with 17 bases between. This CDR3 is built from 14 residues. The CDR3 loop is CASSGGGYYGGYTF. In nucleotides, the CDR3 is TGTGCCAGCAGTGGGGGGGGCTATTATGGAGGCTACACCTTC.

The CDR3, as DNA: TGTGCCAGCAGTAGGGGGAACAATGAGCAGTTCTTC. Residues: CASSRGNNEQFF. The chain links TRBV13 to TRBJ2-1, with a possible D match to TRBD1 (6 bases). Germline CDR1 and CDR2: PRHDT and FYEKMQ (reference sequence). Trimming removed 6 bases from V and 5 bases from J, with 8 bases in between. The CDR3 contains 12 residues. The variable domain in full, completed from reference TRBV13 and TRBJ2-1, reads AAGVIQSPRHLIKEKRETATLKCYPIPRHDTVYWYQQGPGQDPQFLISFYEKMQSDKGSIPDRFSAQQFSDYHSELNMSSLELGDSALYFCASSRGNNEQFFGPGTRLTVL.

CDR3 sequence: CASSLSGGDSPLHF. Written as DNA, the CDR3 is TGTGCCAGCAGTTTATCAGGGGGTGATTCACCCCTCCACTTT. The chain employs TRBV27 and TRBJ1-6, with D tentatively TRBD1 (6 bases). Trimming cost V 0 bases and J 8 bases, with 8 bases left between them. Germline V lookup: CDR1 MNHEY, CDR2 SMNVEV (reference sequence). The CDR3 sequence is 14 residues long.

The chain carries TRBV24-1 and TRBJ1-5; maybe TRBD1 (5 bases). This CDR3 region has 15 residues. Trimming shortened V by 9 bases and J by 4 bases, and 18 bases separated the two germline ends. Looked up from germline, CDR1 is KGHDR and CDR2 is SFDVKD. In DNA form, the CDR3 reads TGTGCCACCCCCCCCGGCAGGGCCGAAAATCAGCCCCAGCATTTT. Protein: CATPPGRAENQPQHF.

The rearrangement uses TRBV4-1 and TRBJ1-2, with D tentatively TRBD1 (5 bases). The V and J ends lost 0 bases and 12 bases respectively, with 14 bases between them. This CDR3 comprises 13 residues. The germline V gene has CDR1 MGHRA and CDR2 YSYEKL. The CDR3 loop reads CASSQEIGAFNTF. The CDR3 nucleotides are TGCGCCAGCAGCCAAGAAATTGGGGCCTTCAACACCTTC.

V usage is TRBV14 and J usage is TRBJ2-7, with a tentative D call TRBD1 (5 bases). CDR1 and CDR2 from the germline V gene are SGHDN and FVKESK. The CDR3 has 13 amino acids. Trimming took off 6 bases at V and 0 bases at J, with 9 bases between the two ends. The CDR3 sequence: CASRSTGSYEQYF. CDR3 sequence (DNA): TGTGCCAGCAGGTCTACAGGCTCCTACGAGCAGTACTTC.

V and J are TRBV27 and TRBJ2-7; 7 nucleotides agree with TRBD1. With 4 bases clipped from V and 0 bases from J, the junction kept 6 bases outside the gene matches. CDR3 length: 15 residues. CDR1 and CDR2 (germline): MNHEY, SMNVEV (reference sequence). The CDR3 is CASSSLRQGSYEQYF. The CDR3 DNA follows: TGTGCCAGCAGTTCCCTGAGACAGGGCTCCTACGAGCAGTACTTC.

The chain uses TRBV25-1 and TRBJ2-5, with 10 positions matching TRBD1. With 8 bases clipped from V and 7 bases from J, the junction kept 7 bases outside the gene matches. This CDR3 is 13 amino acids long. The germline V gene encodes CDR1 MGHDK and CDR2 SYGVNS. The CDR3 nucleotides are TGTGCCAGCGCCCCGGGACAGGGGCTGACCCAGTACTTC. As protein: CASAPGQGLTQYF.

The chain recombines TRBV2 with TRBJ1-1; 9 bases fit TRBD1. Trimming cost V 6 bases and J 1 base; bases outside gene matches: 3. The CDR3 totals 14 residues. The germline V gene has CDR1 SNHLY and CDR2 FYNNEI. For the CDR3, the DNA is TGTGCCAGCAGAGGGACAGGGCGGAACACTGAAGCTTTCTTT. Amino acid sequence: CASRGTGRNTEAFF.

The chain is built from TRBV6-5 and TRBJ1-4; 9 nucleotides line up with TRBD1. The germline V gene has CDR1 MNHEY and CDR2 SVGAGI. CDR3 size: 15 residues. The V segment lost 6 bases and the J segment 5 bases; nucleotides outside the gene matches: 7. The CDR3 is CASRTTGQGNEKLFF. The CDR3 nucleotides are TGTGCCAGCAGAACTACCGGACAGGGGAATGAAAAACTGTTTTTT.

V gene TRBV3-1 (or the pseudogene TRBV3-2) combines with J gene TRBJ1-2; TRBD1 aligns across 10 bases. There are 14 residues in the CDR3. Trimming at V came to 8 bases and at J to 4 bases, leaving 7 bases not matched to a gene. Germline V lookup: CDR1 LGHDT, CDR2 YNNKEL (reference sequence). This chain's CDR3 is CASRGQGVSYGYTF. The CDR3 DNA follows: TGTGCCAGCCGAGGACAGGGGGTTAGCTATGGCTACACCTTC.

The rearrangement links TRBV2 to TRBJ2-1; perhaps TRBD2 as D (6 bases). The V end was cut by 1 base, the J end by 2 bases, with 9 bases between. The CDR3 sequence is 15 residues long. Germline V gene sequence: CDR1 SNHLY, CDR2 FYNNEI. The chain's CDR3 is CASSEEGGAYNEQFF. Written as DNA, the CDR3 is TGTGCCAGCAGTGAAGAGGGAGGAGCCTACAATGAGCAGTTCTTC.

The rearrangement links TRBV27 to TRBJ2-7; D might be TRBD1 (6 bases). Trimming cost V 2 bases and J 4 bases, with 18 bases left between them. This CDR3 is built from 16 residues. Per the germline V gene, CDR1 is MNHEY and CDR2 is SMNVEV (reference sequence). This chain's CDR3 is CASSLRSPGALYEQYF. CDR3 sequence (DNA): TGTGCCAGCAGTTTACGCTCGCCAGGGGCCTTATACGAGCAGTACTTC.

The chain is built from TRBV6-4 and TRBJ1-2, with D uncertain. The V end lost 4 bases, the J end lost 0 bases, and 6 bases lay between the germline ends. This CDR3 contains 13 residues. Germline-derived CDR1 and CDR2 are MRHNA and SNTAGT. As DNA, the CDR3 is TGTGCCAGCAGTGCTGAGGCTAACTATGGCTACACCTTC. The encoded protein is CASSAEANYGYTF.

The chain links TRBV27 to TRBJ1-6; D unresolved. The CDR3 runs to 16 residues. Per germline, CDR1 MNHEY and CDR2 SMNVEV (reference sequence). Trimming removed 7 bases from V and 0 bases from J, with 13 bases in between. The CDR3 nucleotides are TGTGCCAGCAAAAGTTTGGGGAGCTCCTATAATTCACCCCTCCACTTT. This sequence encodes CASKSLGSSYNSPLHF.

The CDR3, as DNA: TGTGCCAGCAGCCGATGGACTAGCGAAGCAGATACGCAGTATTTT. Its translation is CASSRWTSEADTQYF. This chain uses TRBV27 with TRBJ2-3; TRBD2 agrees at 9 bases. The junction had 8 bases not matched to a gene; V was cut back by 6 bases and J by 4 bases. Germline V gene lookup returns CDR1 MNHEY and CDR2 SMNVEV (reference sequence). The CDR3 extends over 15 amino acids.

This chain links TRBV7-9 with TRBJ2-1; D gene uncertain. Germline values: CDR1 SEHNR, CDR2 FQNEAQ (reference sequence). Trimming left V 6 bases short and J 6 bases short, with 15 bases between. CDR3 length: 14 amino acids. The CDR3 reads CASSSKARPNEQFF. The CDR3, as DNA: TGTGCCAGCAGTTCGAAAGCCAGGCCCAATGAGCAGTTCTTC.

The chain has TRBV5-6 and TRBJ2-2; 8 bases map to TRBD2. This CDR3 is built from 16 residues. CDR1 is SGHDT, CDR2 YYEEEE, per germline. Trimming at V came to 4 bases and at J to 2 bases, leaving 7 bases not matched to a gene. CDR3 in DNA: TGTGCCAGCAGCCGGAGACTAGCGCGAAACACCGGGGAGCTGTTTTTT. It translates to CASSRRLARNTGELFF.